Each of the 19 T cell receptor beta chains below was sequenced from the same sample in a study of T cell responses to AZD1222 COVID-19 vaccine. TCRdb's table, derived via immunoSEQ multiplex PCR, lists solely in-frame clones and lacks some. The table has over 150,000 clones, approximately 94% seen once; the top ten hold 1.6%. The sample consisted of peripheral blood, taken 28 days after the second AZD1222 dose. Receptors were obtained from an adult who received the AZD1222 COVID-19 vaccine.

The genes are TRBV12-3 or TRBV12-4 and TRBJ1-1; maybe TRBD1 (6 bases). The CDR3 length is 12 residues. Trimming removed 6 bases at V and 11 bases at J, with 16 bases between. For the CDR3, the DNA is TGTGCCAGCAGGAAAGGGGGTCGCACGGCTTTCTTT. It codes for CASRKGGRTAFF.

The chain recombines TRBV6-2 or TRBV6-3 with TRBJ1-3, with D maybe TRBD1 (6 bases). The CDR3 covers 16 residues. CDR1 is MNHEY and CDR2 is SVGEGT in the germline V gene. V lost 5 bases to trimming and J lost 0 bases, with 14 bases between them. CDR3 sequence: CASSQPGDNSGNTIYF. The CDR3 DNA reads as TGTGCCAGCAGTCAACCCGGGGACAACTCTGGAAACACCATATATTTT.

The rearrangement uses TRBV10-3 and TRBJ1-6; perhaps TRBD1 as D (5 bases). CDR1 ENHRY and CDR2 SYGVKD come from the germline V gene. The CDR3 runs to 15 residues. V shed 3 bases and J shed 7 bases, with 13 bases lying between them. This chain's CDR3 is CAISEGVRQNSPLHF. The DNA of the CDR3 is TGTGCCATCAGTGAAGGGGTCCGTCAAAATTCACCCCTCCACTTT.

V gene TRBV5-1 combines with J gene TRBJ2-7, with TRBD1 identical over 9 bases. Germline CDR1 is SGHRS and CDR2 is YFSETQ. This CDR3 region has 13 residues. Trimming cost V 5 bases and J 1 base; bases outside gene matches: 1. CDR3 in DNA: TGCGCCAGCAGGGACAGGGGTTCCTACGAGCAGTACTTC. Its translation is CASRDRGSYEQYF.

V and J are TRBV20-1 and TRBJ2-7; the match to TRBD1 covers 9 bases. CDR1 and CDR2 from the germline V gene are DFQATT and SNEGSKA (reference sequence). This CDR3 contains 12 residues. J lost 9 bases, V lost 3 bases, and 6 bases had no gene match. CDR3 DNA sequence: TGCAGTGCTAGTAACAGGGGGCAGGTGCAGTACTTC. Translated: CSASNRGQVQYF.

This rearrangement joins TRBV7-6 to TRBJ2-6; 8 bases align to TRBD1. The germline CDR1 and CDR2 sequences are SGHVS and FNYEAQ. The CDR3 covers 18 residues. V was clipped by 3 bases and J by 0 bases; unmatched bases: 7. The CDR3: CASSFPGQVFSGANVLTF. DNA for the CDR3: TGTGCCAGCAGCTTCCCGGGACAGGTGTTCTCTGGGGCCAACGTCCTGACTTTC.

The rearrangement joins TRBV18 to TRBJ2-5, with 8 positions matching TRBD1. CDR3 size: 15 residues. Germline V gives CDR1 KGHSH, CDR2 LQKENI. The ends lost 4 bases at V and 5 bases at J; junction bases unmatched: 9. CDR3 sequence reads: CASSQGRTGLETQYF. The CDR3 DNA follows: TGTGCCAGCTCACAGGGAAGGACAGGGCTGGAGACCCAGTACTTC.

In nucleotides, the CDR3 is TGTGCCGGCCGGGGTTCGAACACCGGGGAGCTGTTTTTT. Amino acids: CAGRGSNTGELFF. This chain connects TRBV12-3 or TRBV12-4 to TRBJ2-2; D perhaps matches TRBD2 (5 bases). Trimming removed 11 bases at V and 0 bases at J, with 10 bases between. CDR3 length: 13 amino acids.

This chain uses TRBV28 with TRBJ1-2; tentatively, D is TRBD1 (5 bases). V was pared by 3 bases and J by 6 bases, with 11 bases between. The CDR3 totals 13 residues. Germline loops: CDR1 MDHEN, CDR2 SYDVKM. This CDR3 is CASSFSAGNGYTF. CDR3 sequence (DNA): TGTGCCAGCAGTTTTAGTGCAGGGAATGGCTACACCTTC.

V is TRBV25-1 and J is TRBJ1-1; D is unclear. With 9 bases removed from V and 0 bases from J, the gap between germline ends came to 11 bases. CDR3 length: 13 residues. Germline-derived CDR1 and CDR2 are MGHDK and SYGVNS. The CDR3 loop reads CASRGRVNTEAFF. In DNA form, the CDR3 reads TGTGCCAGTAGAGGGAGGGTGAACACTGAAGCTTTCTTT.

The chain is built from TRBV7-9 and TRBJ1-4, with no clear D. The germline CDR1 and CDR2 sequences are SEHNR and FQNEAQ (reference sequence). This CDR3 is built from 14 residues. With 0 bases removed from V and 7 bases from J, the gap between germline ends came to 9 bases. The CDR3, as DNA: TGTGCCAGCAGCTTAGCGATGACGGGTGAAAAACTGTTTTTT. Translating gives CASSLAMTGEKLFF.

The gene calls are TRBV27 and TRBJ2-3; D is perhaps TRBD2 (5 bases). The CDR3 extends over 14 amino acids. From germline, CDR1 is MNHEY and CDR2 SMNVEV (reference sequence). V lost 3 bases, J lost 2 bases, and 9 bases lay in between. The CDR3 DNA reads TGTGCCAGCAGTTTTGGAGGAAACACAGATACGCAGTATTTT. Encoded protein: CASSFGGNTDTQYF.

The chain carries TRBV10-3 and TRBJ1-1; D unresolved. This CDR3 has 15 residues. Trimming shortened V by 3 bases and J by 1 base, and 12 bases separated the two germline ends. CDR1 and CDR2 from the germline V gene are ENHRY and SYGVKD. In nucleotides, the CDR3 is TGTGCCATCAGTGATTCCGGACGGCCGAACACTGAAGCTTTCTTT. As protein: CAISDSGRPNTEAFF.

This clone appeared a single time. The chain employs TRBV7-2 and TRBJ2-1; TRBD2 agrees at 11 bases. This CDR3 has 16 amino acids. Germline V lookup: CDR1 SGHTA, CDR2 FQGNSA. The junction had 10 bases not matched to a gene; V was cut back by 3 bases and J by 9 bases. The DNA of the CDR3 is TGTGCCAGCAGCTTCTCCGGCCTAGCGGGGGGTGGTGAGCAGTTCTTC. Translation: CASSFSGLAGGGEQFF.

The CDR3: CASSFLAGGSYNEQFF. Written as DNA, the CDR3 is TGTGCCAGCAGTTTCCTAGCGGGGGGATCCTACAATGAGCAGTTCTTC. The genes are TRBV27 and TRBJ2-1; the match to TRBD2 covers 11 bases. The V segment lost 3 bases and the J segment 1 base; nucleotides outside the gene matches: 2. The germline V gene encodes CDR1 MNHEY and CDR2 SMNVEV (reference sequence). The CDR3 length is 16 residues.

This chain uses TRBV18 with TRBJ1-5; D possibly corresponds to TRBD1 (5 bases). V lost 3 bases to trimming and J lost 3 bases, with 15 bases between them. The CDR3 loop spans 16 amino acids. The germline CDR1 and CDR2 sequences are KGHSH and LQKENI. CDR3 sequence reads: CASSPRQGDDNQPQHF. The DNA for the CDR3 is TGTGCCAGCTCACCCCGACAAGGGGACGACAATCAGCCCCAGCATTTT.

This chain links TRBV5-4 with TRBJ1-2; D remains ambiguous. Between the trimmed V and J ends, which lost 3 bases and 5 bases, there was a span of 17 bases. Per germline, CDR1 SGHNT and CDR2 YYREEE (reference sequence). The CDR3 has 15 residues. Here the CDR3 reads CASSSTGAVSYGYTF. CDR3 DNA sequence: TGTGCCAGCAGCTCCACGGGAGCAGTCTCATATGGCTACACCTTC.

CDR3 DNA sequence: TGTGCCAGCAGTGAAAAATCGGGACAGGGGTTTACTGGGGCCAACGTCCTGACTTTC. This encodes CASSEKSGQGFTGANVLTF. This chain uses TRBV6-1 with TRBJ2-6; 10 positions match TRBD1. CDR1 is MNHNS and CDR2 is SASEGT in the germline V gene. With 2 bases clipped from V and 2 bases from J, the junction kept 9 bases outside the gene matches. The CDR3 consists of 19 residues.

This chain uses TRBV19 with TRBJ1-5, with D possibly TRBD1 on 6 matching bases. The CDR3 loop spans 15 amino acids. V was pared by 5 bases and J by 5 bases, with 16 bases between. The germline gives CDR1 LNHDA, CDR2 SQIVND (reference sequence). The CDR3 DNA is TGTGCCAGTAGTCCCCAGGACAGCTCTTATCAGCCCCAGCATTTT. This sequence encodes CASSPQDSSYQPQHF.